These T cell receptor beta chains were read from a single sample in a study of blood T cell repertoires in COVID-19. Data came from immunoSEQ multiplex PCR; TCRdb stores just in-frame clones and leaves some out. This sample yields some 160,000 clones, of which 65% to 80% are seen a single time; less than 4.5% belongs to the top ten. The sequenced material came from peripheral blood. The receptors derive from a man in his sixties with acute or convalescent COVID-19. The CDR3 runs from the conserved cysteine through the conserved F or W. D genes are given only for firm matches. Clone size is stated in some rows and not others, as once, few, many or a class when expanded.

TRBD1	.	TRBV19	TRBJ2-3	15	CASSEGQGAGDTQYF	TGTGCCAGTAGTGAGGGACAGGGGGCGGGAGATACGCAGTATTTT
.	.	TRBV18	TRBJ2-1	14	CASSPPDNRNEQFF	TGTGCCAGCTCACCACCGGACAATAGGAATGAGCAGTTCTTC
.	once	TRBV29-1	TRBJ1-5	13	CSVVDGSNQPQHF	TGCAGCGTTGTTGACGGGAGCAATCAGCCCCAGCATTTT
TRBD1	once	TRBV6-5	TRBJ1-2	15	CASSYSNRGLGGYTF	TGTGCCAGCAGTTACTCCAACAGGGGGCTTGGTGGCTACACCTTC
TRBD2	.	TRBV5-1	TRBJ2-7	14	CASSLGLAGVEQYF	TGCGCCAGCAGCTTGGGACTAGCGGGAGTGGAGCAGTACTTC
.	.	TRBV3-1/TRBV3-2	TRBJ2-3	13	CASSLQRRDTQYF	TGTGCCAGCAGCCTTCAAAGGCGGGATACACAGTATTTT
.	.	TRBV10-3	TRBJ1-2	15	CAISEDSSLVYGYTF	TGTGCCATCAGTGAGGACAGCTCCTTAGTATATGGCTACACCTTC
TRBD1	few	TRBV3-1/TRBV3-2	TRBJ1-1	15	CASSRIRGLNTEAFF	TGTGCCAGCAGCCGTATCAGGGGGCTGAACACTGAAGCTTTCTTT
.	.	TRBV5-8	TRBJ1-5	16	CASSFVGAATNQPQHF	TGTGCCAGCAGCTTCGTTGGGGCGGCAACCAATCAGCCCCAGCATTTT
TRBD2	.	TRBV2	TRBJ2-1	13	CASKGGRDNEQFF	TGTGCCAGCAAGGGCGGGAGGGACAATGAGCAGTTCTTC
.	.	TRBV20-1	TRBJ1-6	14	CSASSQVRNSPLHF	TGCAGTGCTAGTTCGCAGGTGCGCAATTCACCCCTCCACTTT
TRBD1	.	TRBV19	TRBJ2-7	15	CASSMGQELGYEQYF	TGTGCCAGTAGTATGGGACAGGAATTGGGCTACGAGCAGTACTTC
.	.	TRBV2	TRBJ2-1	12	CASSRDKNEQFF	TGTGCCAGCAGCCGGGACAAGAATGAGCAGTTCTTC
.	.	TRBV30	TRBJ2-7	13	CAWTQGTFYEQYF	TGTGCCTGGACCCAAGGGACATTTTACGAGCAGTACTTC
TRBD1	.	TRBV5-1	TRBJ1-2	17	CASSLALTGAASRGYTF	TGCGCCAGCAGCTTGGCCTTGACAGGGGCAGCCTCTCGTGGCTACACCTTC
.	many	TRBV13	TRBJ1-5	13	CASSLAPDQPQHF	TGTGCCAGCAGCTTAGCCCCGGATCAGCCCCAGCATTTT
.	.	TRBV24-1	TRBJ1-1	13	CATREEGYTEAFF	TGTGCCACCAGGGAGGAGGGGTACACTGAAGCTTTCTTT
TRBD1	.	TRBV3-1/TRBV3-2	TRBJ2-5	13	CASSRQGQETQYF	TGTGCCAGCAGTCGACAGGGGCAAGAGACCCAGTACTTC
TRBD2	.	TRBV30	TRBJ2-1	17	CAWSAFTSGRARNEQFF	TGTGCCTGGAGTGCCTTCACTAGCGGGAGGGCCCGTAATGAGCAGTTCTTC
.	.	TRBV27	TRBJ2-7	13	CASSYGSQNEQYF	TGTGCCAGCAGTTACGGTAGCCAGAACGAGCAGTACTTC
.	.	TRBV11-2	TRBJ2-7	13	CASSSRGAYEQYF	TGTGCCAGCAGCTCCAGGGGCGCCTACGAGCAGTACTTC
.	.	TRBV6-2/TRBV6-3	TRBJ1-5	13	CASSYSSGQPQHF	TGTGCCAGCAGTTACTCATCAGGCCAGCCCCAGCATTTT
TRBD2	.	TRBV7-2	TRBJ2-3	16	CASSPRLAGVADTQYF	TGTGCCAGCAGCCCCAGACTAGCGGGAGTTGCAGATACGCAGTATTTT
TRBD2	.	TRBV30	TRBJ2-1	15	CAWSVGSGRDNEQFF	TGTGCCTGGAGTGTTGGTAGCGGGAGGGACAATGAGCAGTTCTTC
TRBD1	medium-sized	TRBV4-2	TRBJ1-2	16	CASSQAPSGTAYGYTF	TGTGCCAGCAGCCAAGCGCCCTCCGGGACAGCGTATGGCTACACCTTC
TRBD2	few	TRBV10-2	TRBJ2-7	12	CATGREELEQYF	TGCGCCACCGGACGGGAGGAGCTCGAGCAGTACTTC
TRBD2	.	TRBV7-2	TRBJ2-4	14	CASLQTSQRGIQYF	TGTGCCAGCCTTCAGACTAGCCAACGGGGCATTCAGTACTTC